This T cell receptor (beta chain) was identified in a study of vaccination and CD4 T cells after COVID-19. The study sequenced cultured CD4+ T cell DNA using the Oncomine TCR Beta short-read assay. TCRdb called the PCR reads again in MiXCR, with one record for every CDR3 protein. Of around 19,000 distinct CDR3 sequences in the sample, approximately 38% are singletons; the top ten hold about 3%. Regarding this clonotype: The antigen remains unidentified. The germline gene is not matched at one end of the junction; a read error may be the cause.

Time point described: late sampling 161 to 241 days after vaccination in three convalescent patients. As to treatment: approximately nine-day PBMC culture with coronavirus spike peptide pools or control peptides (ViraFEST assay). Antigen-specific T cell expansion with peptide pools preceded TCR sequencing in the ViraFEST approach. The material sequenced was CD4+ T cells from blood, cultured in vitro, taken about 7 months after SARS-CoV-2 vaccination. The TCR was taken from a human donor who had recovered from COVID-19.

CDR3 DNA: TGTGCCAGCAGCATAGCGACAGCTTCGAACACCGGGGAGCTGTTTTTT. It yields the protein CASSIATASNTGELFF. J is TRBJ2-2 and V is TRBV7-9; D is tentatively TRBD1 or TRBD2 (5 bases each). CDR1 and CDR2 from the germline V gene are SEHNR and FQNEAQ (reference sequence). CDR3 length: 16 residues.